These 11 T cell receptor beta chains were sequenced from one sample in a study of STAT5B mutations in CD4+ large granular lymphocyte leukemia. Profiling relied on immunoSEQ multiplex PCR, and the TCRdb table lists in-frame clones only, not all of them. The table lists about 30,000 clones, about 77% of them singletons. The sequenced sample was CD4+ T cells from blood buffy coats. These receptor sequences come from a human donor in good health.

This chain connects TRBV29-1 to TRBJ1-1, with D unclear. The germline gives CDR1 SQVTM, CDR2 ANQGSEA. The V gene lost 3 bases and the J gene lost 0 bases, with 8 bases spanning the gap. CDR3 length: 13 residues. CDR3 nucleotide sequence: TGCAGCGTTGAGGAGGTGATGAACACTGAAGCTTTCTTT. This encodes CSVEEVMNTEAFF.

This clone turned up a few times. The chain is built from TRBV25-1 and TRBJ2-5; 9 bases match TRBD2. This CDR3 has 18 residues. CDR1 is MGHDK, CDR2 SYGVNS, per germline. V lost 3 bases and J lost 1; bases outside the gene matches: 12. The CDR3 DNA follows: TGTGCCAGCAGTGAGAGGAGGGGGACTAGCCGGGGCCAAGAGACCCAGTACTTC. This codes for CASSERRGTSRGQETQYF.

This chain connects TRBV2 to TRBJ1-4, with 8 bases that match TRBD1. The V segment lost 2 bases and the J segment 10 bases; nucleotides outside the gene matches: 12. CDR1 SNHLY and CDR2 FYNNEI come from the germline V gene. The CDR3 has 16 residues. This CDR3 reads CASSEPQGAHLTKLFF. The CDR3 nucleotides read TGTGCCAGCAGTGAACCGCAGGGGGCCCACCTCACAAAACTGTTTTTT.

Only one count was recorded for this clone. V is TRBV7-6 and J is TRBJ2-1; 10 bases align to TRBD1. This CDR3 spans 15 amino acids. With 8 bases clipped from V and 10 bases from J, the junction kept 14 bases outside the gene matches. The germline V gene encodes CDR1 SGHVS and CDR2 FNYEAQ. The CDR3 DNA reads TGTGCCAGCTCGCCCGGGACAGGGGTCCGGGTGGAGCAGTTCTTC. Its protein is CASSPGTGVRVEQFF.

The V call is TRBV7-2, the J call TRBJ2-5; maybe TRBD2 (5 bases). V lost 3 bases, J lost 7 bases, and 21 bases lay in between. Germline V gene data show CDR1 as SGHTA and CDR2 as FQGNSA. This CDR3 has 16 residues. CDR3 nucleotide sequence: TGTGCCAGCAGCTTCTCTGTCCTAGGCAAAGGAGGGACCCAGTACTTC. This codes for CASSFSVLGKGGTQYF.

The gene calls are TRBV7-2 and TRBJ1-1, with D unresolved. V lost 5 bases, J lost 4 bases, and 17 bases lay in between. The CDR3 spans 15 residues. Germline V lookup: CDR1 SGHTA, CDR2 FQGNSA. The CDR3 loop reads CASSLSPRTGTEAFF. The CDR3 coding sequence is TGTGCCAGCAGCCTAAGTCCCCGGACGGGCACTGAAGCTTTCTTT.

The chain carries TRBV28 and TRBJ2-3; 8 bases match TRBD2. Trimming removed 1 base from V and 5 bases from J; junction bases left unmatched: 8. This CDR3 is built from 16 residues. Germline V gene sequence: CDR1 MDHEN, CDR2 SYDVKM. This chain's CDR3 is CASSLYPGGPKDTQYF. CDR3 bases: TGTGCCAGCAGTTTATACCCGGGAGGGCCGAAAGATACGCAGTATTTT.

V and J are TRBV27 and TRBJ1-3; D is unresolved. CDR3 length: 15 amino acids. Trimming shortened V by 6 bases and J by 0 bases, and 12 bases separated the two germline ends. Germline V gene sequence: CDR1 MNHEY, CDR2 SMNVEV (reference sequence). The CDR3: CASSISQSSGNTIYF. CDR3 in DNA: TGTGCCAGCAGCATATCACAGAGCTCTGGAAACACCATATATTTT.

The chain joins TRBV27 to TRBJ2-2; 10 nucleotides match TRBD2. The CDR3 runs to 17 residues. CDR1 and CDR2 from the germline V gene are MNHEY and SMNVEV (reference sequence). V dropped 5 bases and J dropped 6; count of bases not matched to a gene: 12. The CDR3 loop is CASSRLTSGIPPGELFF. The CDR3 region has the DNA TGTGCCAGCAGTAGATTAACTAGCGGGATACCGCCCGGGGAGCTGTTTTTT.

The chain has TRBV14 and TRBJ2-4; 8 bases fit TRBD2. Germline CDR1 reads SGHDN; CDR2 reads FVKESK. V was pared by 1 base and J by 5 bases, with 1 base of the junction left unmatched. The length of the CDR3 is 14 residues. The CDR3 reads CASSQVGLENIQYF. CDR3 coding DNA: TGTGCCAGCAGCCAAGTGGGACTAGAAAACATTCAGTACTTC.

The chain joins TRBV5-8 to TRBJ2-2; no reliable D call. CDR1 SGHTS and CDR2 YDEGEE come from the germline V gene. The CDR3 has 16 residues. The ends were cut back, 4 bases at V and 2 bases at J, with 15 bases in the middle. The CDR3 nucleotides are TGTGCCAGCAGCCCAACCCGAGTATCAAACACCGGGGAGCTGTTTTTT. This gives the protein CASSPTRVSNTGELFF.